These 8 T cell receptor beta chains came from one sample sequenced in a study of blood T cell repertoires in COVID-19. Profiling relied on immunoSEQ multiplex PCR, and the TCRdb table lists in-frame clones only, not all of them. The data show 200,000 to 300,000 clones, with less than 90% seen just once and 4.2% held by the top ten. The sequenced sample was peripheral blood. The receptor set was obtained from a man between 60 and 75 years old with acute or convalescent COVID-19.

The rearrangement uses TRBV7-2 and TRBJ2-2; 10 bases align to TRBD1. The CDR3 is made up of 15 amino acids. Per the germline V gene, CDR1 is SGHTA and CDR2 is FQGNSA. The J segment lost 3 bases and the V segment lost 5 bases, leaving 3 bases of the junction unmatched. The DNA for the CDR3 is TGTGCCAGCAGCAGGGACAGGGGAGACACCGGGGAGCTGTTTTTT. Protein product: CASSRDRGDTGELFF.

This clone turned up a few times. This rearrangement joins TRBV19 to TRBJ1-1; possibly TRBD1 for D (6 bases). The V end lost 5 bases, the J end lost 4 bases, and 14 bases lay between the germline ends. In germline, CDR1 is LNHDA, CDR2 SQIVND (reference sequence). This CDR3 has 14 amino acids. The CDR3 nucleotides read TGTGCCAGTAGTCGCAGGGGAAGGGGCACTGAAGCTTTCTTT. It encodes CASSRRGRGTEAFF. The complete variable domain, with remaining parts taken from reference TRBV19 and TRBJ1-1, reads DGGITQSPKYLFRKEGQNVTLSCEQNLNHDAMYWYRQDPGQGLRLIYYSQIVNDFQKGDIAEGYSVSREKKESFPLTVTSAQKNPTAFYLCASSRRGRGTEAFFGQGTRLTVV.

The chain couples TRBV6-5 to TRBJ2-2, with D maybe TRBD1 (6 bases). Germline values: CDR1 MNHEY, CDR2 SVGAGI. CDR3 size: 16 residues. Trimming shortened V by 4 bases and J by 0 bases, and 12 bases separated the two germline ends. DNA of the CDR3: TGTGCCAGCAGTTCAACAGGGCCCCCGAACACCGGGGAGCTGTTTTTT. It translates to CASSSTGPPNTGELFF.

As to this clone: The identical CDR3 is also encoded by other nucleotide sequences in the sample. The V call is TRBV7-9, the J call TRBJ2-2; TRBD2 aligns across 8 bases. Germline trimming cut 2 bases from V and 6 bases from J; bases unmatched to any gene: 2. The CDR3 covers 14 residues. Germline values: CDR1 SEHNR, CDR2 FQNEAQ (reference sequence). The CDR3 DNA reads as TGTGCCAGCAGCTTACTAGCGGGCTCCGGGGAGCTGTTTTTT. Its translation: CASSLLAGSGELFF. The full variable domain, rest sourced from reference TRBV7-9 and TRBJ2-2, is DTGVSQNPRHKITKRGQNVTFRCDPISEHNRLYWYRQTLGQGPEFLTYFQNEAQLEKSRLLSDRFSAERPKGSFSTLEIQRTEQGDSAMYLCASSLLAGSGELFFGEGSRLTVL.

As to this clone: Other DNA sequences within the sample encode an identical CDR3. The genes are TRBV28 and TRBJ1-5; no clear D gene. V gave up 6 bases and J gave up 2 bases, with 11 bases separating them. The CDR3 is made up of 14 amino acids. Germline CDR1 and CDR2: MDHEN and SYDVKM. The CDR3 loop reads CASRPQWGNQPQHF. In nucleotides, the CDR3 is TGTGCCAGCAGACCACAGTGGGGCAATCAGCCCCAGCATTTT.

This sequence joins TRBV27 and TRBJ2-7; 10 bases are a match to TRBD2. The germline V gene encodes CDR1 MNHEY and CDR2 SMNVEV (reference sequence). CDR3 length: 17 amino acids. J lost 5 bases, V lost 5 bases, and 15 bases had no gene match. CDR3 protein: CASSPEYLSGRVHEQYF. The CDR3 bases are TGTGCCAGCAGTCCCGAATATCTCAGCGGGAGGGTCCACGAGCAGTACTTC.

The chain is built from TRBV9 and TRBJ2-5, with D possibly being TRBD2 (5 bases). CDR3 length: 17 residues. The V and J ends lost 0 bases and 5 bases respectively, with 20 bases between them. CDR1 and CDR2 (germline): SGDLS, YYNGEE. As DNA, the CDR3 is TGTGCCAGCAGCGTAGGGTTAACAGCGGTTAAGGTGGAGACCCAGTACTTC. Amino acid sequence: CASSVGLTAVKVETQYF.

The chain uses TRBV7-2 and TRBJ1-3; D is uncertain. This CDR3 is 15 amino acids long. V was cut by 4 bases and J by 0 bases, with 10 bases left in between. Germline loops: CDR1 SGHTA, CDR2 FQGNSA. The CDR3 DNA reads as TGTGCCAGCAGCTCTCAGAGGTTCTCTGGAAACACCATATATTTT. It yields the protein CASSSQRFSGNTIYF.